The 13 T cell receptor beta chains in this list originate from one sample, sequenced in a study of blood T cell repertoires in COVID-19. Profiling relied on immunoSEQ multiplex PCR, and the TCRdb table lists in-frame clones only, not all of them. This table has a few hundred thousand clones, approximately 90% appearing once. Sequencing was performed on PBMCs or T cells enriched from blood (not recorded which). These receptors were collected from a woman between 35 and 50 years old who had been exposed to COVID-19.

Here the CDR3 DNA reads TGTGCCAGCAGCGTAAGGGGGACAGACGATGGCTACACCTTC. It specifies CASSVRGTDDGYTF. This chain joins TRBV9 and TRBJ1-2, with 7 bases fitting TRBD1. CDR1 and CDR2 from the germline V gene are SGDLS and YYNGEE. V trimming: 1 base; J trimming: 6 bases; junction bases outside the gene matches: 6. This CDR3 has 14 residues.

This clone appeared a single time. The chain uses TRBV27 and TRBJ2-7, with D possibly matching TRBD1 (6 bases). The CDR3 has 14 amino acids. Deletions cut 6 bases from V and 2 bases from J, with 14 bases between. Germline V gives CDR1 MNHEY, CDR2 SMNVEV (reference sequence). CDR3 region: CASSSSTGPYEQYF. The CDR3 bases are TGTGCCAGCAGCTCCAGTACAGGGCCCTACGAGCAGTACTTC.

The rearrangement uses TRBV5-1 and TRBJ1-5, with a possible D match to TRBD1 (6 bases). This CDR3 contains 15 residues. V was cut by 0 bases and J by 1 base, with 8 bases left in between. Germline V gene lookup returns CDR1 SGHRS and CDR2 YFSETQ. Here the CDR3 reads CASSLDGGSNQPQHF. The CDR3 DNA reads as TGCGCCAGCAGCTTGGATGGGGGCAGCAATCAGCCCCAGCATTTT. Supplemented by reference TRBV5-1 and TRBJ1-5, the full variable domain reads KAGVTQTPRYLIKTRGQQVTLSCSPISGHRSVSWYQQTPGQGLQFLFEYFSETQRNKGNFPGRFSGRQFSNSRSEMNVSTLELGDSALYLCASSLDGGSNQPQHFGDGTRLSIL.

In this sample, this clone turned up a few times. This sequence joins TRBV2 and TRBJ2-1; TRBD1 matches 8 bases. The CDR3 has 13 amino acids. The J segment lost 8 bases and the V segment lost 5 bases, leaving 5 bases of the junction unmatched. Per germline, CDR1 SNHLY and CDR2 FYNNEI. The CDR3 here is CASSRAGGYEQFF. The CDR3 DNA reads as TGTGCCAGCAGTCGGGCAGGGGGCTATGAGCAGTTCTTC.

The chain joins TRBV18 to TRBJ1-2; possibly TRBD1 for D (6 bases). V was clipped by 3 bases and J by 2 bases, with 13 bases between them. CDR1 is KGHSH and CDR2 is LQKENI in the germline V gene. CDR3 length: 15 amino acids. CDR3 sequence reads: CASSPGQNSNYGYTF. The CDR3 DNA reads TGTGCCAGCTCACCCGGACAGAACTCCAACTATGGCTACACCTTC.

CDR3 bases: TGTGCCACTGGGACAGGGGGCACTCAGCCCCAGCATTTT. This encodes CATGTGGTQPQHF. This chain uses TRBV24-1 with TRBJ1-5, with 12 bases fitting TRBD1. Trimming at V came to 10 bases and at J to 6 bases, leaving 3 bases not matched to a gene. CDR3 length equals 13 residues. Germline CDR1 reads KGHDR; CDR2 reads SFDVKD.

V and J are TRBV5-6 and TRBJ1-1, with 8 bases identical to TRBD1. Germline loops: CDR1 SGHDT, CDR2 YYEEEE. The CDR3 contains 13 residues. The V and J ends lost 5 bases and 6 bases, in that order; junction bases with no gene match: 6. CDR3 loop: CASSHAGGSEAFF. The CDR3 coding sequence is TGTGCCAGCAGTCATGCAGGGGGCTCTGAAGCTTTCTTT.

This clone was counted a single time. The rearrangement uses TRBV15 and TRBJ1-2, with D tentatively TRBD1 (6 bases). CDR3 length equals 15 residues. Germline CDR1 LNHNV, CDR2 YYDKDF (reference sequence). The V end was cut by 2 bases, the J end by 4 bases, with 14 bases between. The CDR3 sequence is CATSRSRTAPYGYTF. The DNA of the CDR3 is TGTGCCACCAGCAGATCTAGGACAGCTCCCTATGGCTACACCTTC. The entire variable domain, with the rest obtained from reference TRBV15 and TRBJ1-2, is as follows: DAMVIQNPRYQVTQFGKPVTLSCSQTLNHNVMYWYQQKSSQAPKLLFHYYDKDFNNEADTPDNFQSRRPNTSFCFLDIRSPGLGDTAMYLCATSRSRTAPYGYTFGSGTRLTVV.

The gene calls are TRBV3-1 (or the pseudogene TRBV3-2) and TRBJ1-2; 8 nucleotides align to TRBD1. The CDR3 spans 15 residues. J lost 3 bases, V lost 3 bases, and 6 bases had no gene match. Germline CDR1 LGHDT, CDR2 YNNKEL (reference sequence). CDR3 DNA: TGTGCCAGCAGCCACCTACTCAGGGGGCACTATGGCTACACCTTC. As protein: CASSHLLRGHYGYTF.

The chain couples TRBV27 to TRBJ1-5; D perhaps matches TRBD1 (5 bases). Trimming shortened V by 3 bases and J by 2 bases, and 11 bases separated the two germline ends. The CDR3 consists of 15 residues. In germline, CDR1 is MNHEY, CDR2 SMNVEV (reference sequence). CDR3 DNA: TGTGCCAGCAGTTTGGGTAAAGGGGGCAATCAGCCCCAGCATTTT. Translated, it gives CASSLGKGGNQPQHF.

The chain recombines TRBV18 with TRBJ1-5; TRBD1 might be the D (6 bases). From germline, CDR1 is KGHSH and CDR2 LQKENI. The CDR3 is 14 residues long. V gave up 5 bases and J gave up 1 base, with 9 bases separating them. In DNA, the CDR3 is TGTGCCAGCTCAGAGGGGGTGAGCAATCAGCCCCAGCATTTT. Protein: CASSEGVSNQPQHF.

The genes are TRBV5-1 and TRBJ2-2, with D possibly TRBD1 on 6 matching bases. The ends were cut back, 0 bases at V and 0 bases at J, with 6 bases in the middle. The CDR3 runs 15 residues. Germline V gene data show CDR1 as SGHRS and CDR2 as YFSETQ. CDR3 protein: CASSLDRANTGELFF. In DNA form, the CDR3 reads TGCGCCAGCAGCTTGGACAGGGCGAACACCGGGGAGCTGTTTTTT.

V usage is TRBV7-6 and J usage is TRBJ1-1; D gene unclear. From germline, CDR1 is SGHVS and CDR2 FNYEAQ. The CDR3 is made up of 12 amino acids. V lost 5 bases and J 7 bases, leaving 11 bases between the germline ends. CDR3 DNA: TGTGCCAGCAGCCCGGCCGGAGGTGAAGCTTTCTTT. Amino acids: CASSPAGGEAFF.